The entry below describes one T cell receptor beta chain. The antigen it binds to is not known. The sample holds no much larger clone one base away, and base qualities are not on file. The library was generated by the immunoSEQ multiplex PCR assay. RNA was extracted from all samples and reverse transcribed into cDNA as template for TCR sequencing. SuperScript III was used for first-strand cDNA synthesis, primed with a 2:1 mix of oligo-dT and random hexamers. A synthetic immune receptor repertoire was used to assess amplification bias, and residual bias was removed computationally. Per the original workflow: Raw reads were preprocessed to remove errors, and CDR3 was defined by IMGT conventions from the conserved cysteine to phenylalanine. Clonality was calculated as 1 minus Shannon entropy normalized by log2 of the number of productive unique TCRs. Whether each scalp clone was CD4 or CD8 was inferred by checking scalp TCRbeta sequences against the CD4 and CD8 repertoires from sorted blood. This is the immuneACCESS table as TCRdb keeps it, with only in-frame sequences that have V and J called. A part of the clones is gone; compared with another copy, unresolved V genes explain less than half, and the rest is unexplained. Clone size and the V and J calls come from that table; the DNA yielded D and trimming. A total of 90,000 to 120,000 clones appear in this sample, 45% to 60% of them only once. 20% to 30% of the sample rests with the top ten.

The data stem from a study of CD8+ T cells in alopecia areata listed by TCRdb under 2018. Concerning the study at large: High-throughput TCRbeta sequencing was used to examine T cell clonal expansion in alopecia areata in both the C3H/HeJ mouse model and human patients. Human TCRbeta sequencing covered scalp tissue and sorted CD4+ and CD8+ peripheral blood T cells from patchy and totalis/universalis alopecia areata patients and healthy controls. Scalp clonality was compared among normal scalp (n=4), patchy alopecia areata scalp (n=8), and alopecia totalis/universalis scalp (n=8). RNA was obtained with the PAXgene miRNA kit for fixed scalp, the miRNeasy kit for PBMCs, and the RNeasy kit for mouse skin. TCRbeta CDR3 regions were amplified by immunoSEQ multiplex PCR with 35 Vbeta forward and 13 Jbeta reverse primers.

From alopecia areata patients, peripheral blood was collected along with lesional scalp punch biopsies. PBMCs were isolated by density centrifugation and stained for CD3, CD4 and CD8, after which CD4+ and CD8+ T cells were sorted on a FACSAria. As part of a multicenter biomarker study, untreated alopecia areata patients were recruited. Blood CD8+ T cells from a handful of biomarker-study patients were further sorted into NKG2D-low and NKG2D-high fractions. What the study reported, not specific to this receptor: Scalp TCR repertoire analysis is complicated because resident alphabeta T cells in normal human skin are also sequenced, whereas mouse skin is dominated by gammadelta T cells. Compared with normal scalp, lesional scalp, particularly in alopecia totalis/universalis, had higher clonality and more expanded CD8+ clones, which suggests antigenic drive. Compared with mice, TCR sequences shared between patients were less clear, possibly partly because of HLA diversity across the patient population.

The sequence came from a human donor with alopecia areata. What was sequenced was NKG2D-low CD8+ T cells sorted from blood. In light of the paper, this sample's cell subset or site label describes: sorted CD8+ NKG2D-low blood T cells.

CDR3 sequence: CASSLPQSYGYTF. The bases are TGTGCCAGCAGCTTACCCCAGTCCTACGGCTACACCTTC. The chain is encoded by TRBV7-9 joined to TRBJ1-2; no D segment can be confidently identified. The CDR3 starts with the cysteine, ends with the phenylalanine, and has 13 residues. Only CDR3 DNA is held: 39 bases, read in frame from base 1. Cut back by 2 bases and 8 bases, the V and J ends lie 12 bases apart. CDR1 SEHNR and CDR2 FQNEAQ were looked up in the germline V gene (reference sequence).